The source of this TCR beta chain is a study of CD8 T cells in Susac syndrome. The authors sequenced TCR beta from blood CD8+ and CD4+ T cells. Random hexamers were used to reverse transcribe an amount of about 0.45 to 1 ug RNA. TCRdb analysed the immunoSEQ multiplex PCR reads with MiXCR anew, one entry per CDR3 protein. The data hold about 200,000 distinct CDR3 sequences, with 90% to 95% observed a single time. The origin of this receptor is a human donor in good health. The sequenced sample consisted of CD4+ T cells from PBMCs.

CDR3: CATLRGPGANVLTF. In DNA, the CDR3 is TGTGCCACCCTAAGGGGGCCTGGGGCCAACGTCCTGACTTTC. The chain is built from TRBV12-3 or TRBV12-4 and TRBJ2-6, with 7 positions matching TRBD1. The junction had 5 bases not matched to a gene; V was cut back by 10 bases and J by 2 bases. This CDR3 is 14 amino acids long.